This record covers a single T cell receptor (beta chain). This clonotype was seen more than once but under ten times. The specificity of this receptor is unknown. Base qualities are not at hand, and no much larger clone is one base apart. These data originate in a study of T-cell memory formation after mild COVID-19 (dated by TCRdb to the early 2020s). With respect to the entire study: Most TCR sequence clusters were specific to one of the two donors. In two donors, T-cell clones that expanded and contracted after mild COVID-19 were followed by sequencing TCRalpha and TCRbeta repertoires longitudinally. Two young, previously healthy adult volunteers, one female and one male, were included in the cohort.

The study at large found these results: SARS-CoV-2 specificity was not confirmed for the second-wave clones peaking on day 37. The study covered only a couple of mild cases, and larger cohorts including severe cases with pre-infection samples were considered necessary. Clones contracting from day 15 to 85 had balanced CD4/CD8 phenotypes, while a second wave expanding from day 15 to 37 was biased towards CD4+. Some responding clones were detected in pre-infection memory, suggesting pre-existing cross-reactive memory T cells joined the SARS-CoV-2 response. Contracting CD4+ clones turned up mainly in the CM and EM memory subsets, whereas EMRA was where CD8+ clones were enriched.

PBMCs were isolated by Ficoll-Paque density gradient centrifugation. Data came from an Illumina NovaSeq 6000. Using 5'RACE with constant-segment primers, TCRalpha and TCRbeta cDNA libraries were constructed, with sample barcodes and unique molecular identifiers added in the process. RNA was extracted from every sample with Trizol reagent. Amplification of the libraries took two PCR steps, and the second step added a second sample barcode plus Illumina TruSeq adapters. The libraries were sequenced on an Illumina NovaSeq using 2 x 150 bp paired-end reads. The paper's processing steps were these. Demultiplexing of reads and collapsing into UMI-guided consensus sequences were performed with migec v1.2.7. Using mixcr v2.1.11, UMI consensuses were aligned to TRA and TRB V and J templates and then assembled into clonotypes. Clonotypes were classified as expanded or contracted when called significant by both edgeR and NoisET, with noise models trained on biological replicates. For edgeR calls, the thresholds were a false discovery rate-adjusted p below 0.01 and a log2 fold-change of 1. As an exploratory analysis of dynamics, PCA with hierarchical clustering was applied to max-normalized trajectories of the 1000 most abundant clonotypes. Separately sequenced CD4+ and CD8+ repertoires were used to assign the CD4 or CD8 phenotype of responding clones. TCRdb reprocessed the public reads (quality trimming at Q25 with fastp, clone calling with MiXCR) and kept in-frame beta chains. Identical CDR3 protein sequences are pooled into one entry, listed with their most common genes and DNA. TCRdb's processing, not the authors' own work, is the source of the V and J calls. The sample profile shows some 450,000 distinct CDR3 sequences; more than 15% of them were found once. The ten largest clones take up about 22% of the sample.

The clonotype was recovered from a man aged 18 to 30 who had mild COVID-19 (a few samples of this study predate the infection). The sample titles of this study are shuffled in the database, so cell type and time point are left out; the donor was told from shared clones. The sample taken for sequencing was PBMCs or a T cell subset sorted from them (not recorded which).

Here the CDR3 is given as CASTLGGIQETQYF. The nucleotide sequence is given as TGTGCCAGCACCCTAGGGGGGATTCAAGAGACCCAGTACTTC. The V and J segments used are TRBV7-9 and TRBJ2-5, with the D call perhaps TRBD1 or TRBD2, each one matching 6 bases. CDR3 length: 14 amino acids, cysteine to phenylalanine. The CDR3 DNA has 42 bases and is translated from base 1. The germline V gene (reference sequence) sets CDR1 to SEHNR and CDR2 to FQNEAQ. V and J are truncated by 7 bases and 2 bases respectively, leaving an intervening sequence of 14 bases.